Listed below are T cell receptor beta chains from one sample, sequenced in a study of breast tumors, draining lymph nodes, adjacent tissues. One entry per CDR3 protein results from TCRdb running MiXCR on the multiplex PCR reads. This table holds more than 85,000 distinct CDR3 sequences, approximately 22% found once. Sequenced sample: axillary lymph node tissue. Receptor source: a female donor with breast cancer. Some clones in this sample may be carry-over from other donors' samples. Each CDR3 is given with its conserved first and last residue. The D gene is left open where the match is weak. Not all rows give a size; the values are once, few, many and, for expanded clones, a class.

-	-	16	TRBV3-1	TRBJ2-5	TGTGCCAGCAGCCAAAGGCGGCTAGCCATCATCGAGACCCAGTACTTC	CASSQRRLAIIETQYF
many	TRBD2	17	TRBV4-1	TRBJ2-1	TGCGCCAGCAGCCAAAGGACTAGCGGGGGGGCCTTAAATGAGCAGTTCTTC	CASSQRTSGGALNEQFF
many	-	14	TRBV27	TRBJ1-6	TGTGCCAGCAGTCCTCAGCAGGGTGGGTTTTCCCTCCACTTT	CASSPQQGGFSLHF
-	TRBD2	15	TRBV11-2	TRBJ2-7	TGTGCCAGCAGCTTAGGTTCCCCTAGCGGGAACGAGCAGTACTTC	CASSLGSPSGNEQYF
many	TRBD2	15	TRBV20-1	TRBJ2-2	TGCAGTGCTAGAATTACTAGCGGATCCGCGGGGGAGCTGTTTTTT	CSARITSGSAGELFF
many	TRBD1	16	TRBV20-1	TRBJ2-2	TGCAGTGCTAGGAGTTTGGACAGGGGGAACACCGGGGAGCTGTTTTTT	CSARSLDRGNTGELFF
many	TRBD2	18	TRBV20-1	TRBJ2-5	TGCAGTGCTAGAGACCCGGGACTAGCGGGGGGAAGTTTCGAGACCCAGTACTTC	CSARDPGLAGGSFETQYF
many	TRBD2	15	TRBV3-1	TRBJ2-5	TGTGCCAGCAGCCAAGAGCTGCGGGGGGGGGAGACCCAGTACTTC	CASSQELRGGETQYF
many	-	14	TRBV11-2	TRBJ1-6	TGTGCCAGCAGCTTAGAAAGAGTAAATTCACCCCTCCACTTT	CASSLERVNSPLHF
-	-	14	TRBV3-1	TRBJ2-3	TGTGCCAGCAGCCGTAACAGAATCACAGATACGCAGTATTTT	CASSRNRITDTQYF
many	-	15	TRBV29-1	TRBJ2-3	TGCAGCGTTGAAGAGGGGCAACGAATTCCAGATACGCAGTATTTT	CSVEEGQRIPDTQYF
many	-	13	TRBV9	TRBJ1-3	TGTGCCAGCAGCGAAGCCGTGTGGAACACCATATATTTT	CASSEAVWNTIYF
many	-	15	TRBV4-1	TRBJ2-5	TGCGCCAGCAGCCAAGACCAGCGGATACAAGAGACCCAGTACTTC	CASSQDQRIQETQYF
-	-	16	TRBV11-2	TRBJ1-5	TGCGCCAGCAGCCAAGAAAGGGGCGCGAGCAATCAGCCCCAGCATTTT	CASSQERGASNQPQHF
-	-	15	TRBV6-1	TRBJ1-5	TGTGCCAGCAGTGAGGGACTTCTACCTTATCAGCCCCAGCATTTT	CASSEGLLPYQPQHF
many	TRBD2	16	TRBV9	TRBJ2-3	TGTGCCAGCAGCGTAACTCTAGCGGGGGGAACAGATACGCAGTATTTT	CASSVTLAGGTDTQYF
many	-	14	TRBV27	TRBJ2-2	TGTGCCAGCAGTTTTTCACCGAACACCGGGGAGCTGTTTTTT	CASSFSPNTGELFF
-	-	13	TRBV19	TRBJ1-5	TGTGCCAGTAGTAGGCAGGTCAATCAGCCCCAGCATTTT	CASSRQVNQPQHF
many	-	13	TRBV20-1	TRBJ2-7	TGCAGTGCTAGGAATCCTTCGATGAACGAGCAGTACTTC	CSARNPSMNEQYF
-	-	17	TRBV20-1	TRBJ1-2	TGCAGTGCTAGAGATCCAATAACAGGTTCAATTAACTATGGCTACACCTTC	CSARDPITGSINYGYTF
many	-	15	TRBV6-1	TRBJ1-5	TGTGCCAGCAGTAGGCCGGAATATAGCAATCAGCCCCAGCATTTT	CASSRPEYSNQPQHF
-	-	11	TRBV6-1	TRBJ1-2	TGTGCCAGCAGTGAAGTGATCGGCTACACCTTC	CASSEVIGYTF
-	-	15	TRBV28	TRBJ2-2	TGTGCCAGCAGGGGTCAGCATGTGGACACCGGGGAGCTGTTTTTT	CASRGQHVDTGELFF
many	-	13	TRBV11-2	TRBJ2-5	TGTGCCAGCTCCGTCCAGGGGCGGGAGACCCAGTACTTC	CASSVQGRETQYF
-	TRBD1	16	TRBV4-1	TRBJ1-1	TGCGCCAGCAGCCAGAAGCCTCTCAGGGGGCACACTGAAGCTTTCTTT	CASSQKPLRGHTEAFF
many	TRBD2	12	TRBV20-1	TRBJ2-1	TGCAGGGCTAGCGGGGACTACAATGAGCAGTTCTTC	CRASGDYNEQFF
many	TRBD1	15	TRBV6-5	TRBJ2-2	TGTGCCAGCAGTTACTCTAACAGGGGCGTCGGGGAGCTGTTTTTT	CASSYSNRGVGELFF
many	-	14	TRBV2	TRBJ1-3	TGTGCCAGGTCGCTCGGGAACTCTGGAAACACCATATATTTT	CARSLGNSGNTIYF
once	-	13	TRBV27	TRBJ2-1	TGTGCCAGCGGCGTCCAGGGTGGCAATGAGCAGTTCTTC	CASGVQGGNEQFF
many	-	15	TRBV10-3	TRBJ1-6	TGTGCCATCAGTGAGTCGGGAAGGGAAGGGTCACCCCTCCACTTT	CAISESGREGSPLHF
many	TRBD1	14	TRBV4-1	TRBJ1-2	TGCGCCAGCAGCCAAACAGGGGCTAACTATGGCTACACCTTC	CASSQTGANYGYTF
many	TRBD1	16	TRBV6-5	TRBJ1-2	TGTGCCAGCAGTGCTTGGGCAGGGGGCTCCGACTATGGCTACACCTTC	CASSAWAGGSDYGYTF
many	-	13	TRBV3-1	TRBJ2-7	TGTGCCAGCAGCATCAGTAGGCCCTACGAGCAGTACTTC	CASSISRPYEQYF
many	-	14	TRBV2	TRBJ2-5	TGTGCCAGCAGGATCGGACAGCCACAAGAGACCCAGTACTTC	CASRIGQPQETQYF
many	-	14	TRBV7-2	TRBJ1-3	TGTGCCAGCAGGGTTGGAGTCTCTGGAAACACCATATATTTT	CASRVGVSGNTIYF
many	TRBD1	17	TRBV9	TRBJ1-2	TGTGCCAGCAGCGATCACGTGAAGGGACAGGGGACCTATGGCTACACCTTC	CASSDHVKGQGTYGYTF
many	-	15	TRBV4-1	TRBJ2-1	TGCGCCAGCAGCCCCGTCTCCGGGATCTACAATGAGCAGTTCTTC	CASSPVSGIYNEQFF
few	-	18	TRBV12-3/TRBV12-4	TRBJ2-1	TGTGCCAGCAGTCGGGGGGACAGACGGGGGGTCCTCTACAATGAGCAGTTCTTC	CASSRGDRRGVLYNEQFF
-	-	16	TRBV5-1	TRBJ2-3	TGCGCCAGCAGCTTGATGGGTCGACCCGGCACAGATACGCAGTATTTT	CASSLMGRPGTDTQYF
many	-	15	TRBV9	TRBJ2-7	TGTGCCAGCAGCGTAATGGGGGACCTTTCCTCCGAGCAGTACTTC	CASSVMGDLSSEQYF
many	-	14	TRBV19	TRBJ1-6	TGTGCCAGTAGTCGGACGAGGACCAATTCACCCCTCCACTTT	CASSRTRTNSPLHF
-	-	13	TRBV6-5	TRBJ2-2	TGTGCCAGCAGTTTCCAGGGTTCCGGGGAGCTGTTTTTT	CASSFQGSGELFF
once	-	14	TRBV20-1	TRBJ2-2	TGCAGTGCTAGTAACGCCCCGAACACCGGGGAGCTGTTTTTT	CSASNAPNTGELFF
many	-	18	TRBV6-4	TRBJ2-7	TGTGCCAGCAGTGACGTAATATTAACAGGTCCGGATGGTTACGAGCAGTACTTC	CASSDVILTGPDGYEQYF
-	TRBD1	16	TRBV29-1	TRBJ1-1	TGCAGCGTTGAGGATACGACAGGGGGCAGGAGGACTGAAGCTTTCTTT	CSVEDTTGGRRTEAFF
many	TRBD2	16	TRBV24-1	TRBJ2-1	TGTGCCACCAGTGATTACGGGGGGAGTAGCTACAATGAGCAGTTCTTC	CATSDYGGSSYNEQFF
many	TRBD2	15	TRBV6-4	TRBJ2-1	TGTGCCAGCAGTGTGGCTAGCGGGACCTACAATGAGCAGTTCTTC	CASSVASGTYNEQFF
many	-	13	TRBV6-2/TRBV6-3	TRBJ2-7	TGTGCCAGCAGTTACAATCCGGGTTCCGAGCAGTACTTC	CASSYNPGSEQYF